This paragraph reports one T cell receptor (beta chain). The antigen is undetermined. Recipients boosted at about 4 weeks or about 12 weeks are pooled. This entry belongs to a study of T cell responses to AZD1222 COVID-19 vaccine. Study-wide findings and caveats: With dominance at 160-218 and 743-854, vaccine-associated CD4 TCRs spanned spike. White British donors predominated, females outnumbered males, and clonal diversity was possibly underestimated. Nearly half of spike-specific TCRs reportedly target variant regions that are unmutated in the B.1.351 and B.1.1.7 variants.

This table comes from immunoSEQ multiplex PCR, and its TCRdb copy is limited to in-frame clones, with some not included. The sample shows about 140,000 clones, 90% to 95% of them seen only once. This TCR derives from an adult who received the AZD1222 COVID-19 vaccine. Sample: peripheral blood, taken 28 days after the second AZD1222 dose.

CDR3 protein: CASSLDRPNPSGNTIYF. As DNA, the CDR3 is TGCGCCAGCAGCTTGGACAGGCCTAACCCTTCTGGAAACACCATATATTTT. The chain combines TRBV5-1 with TRBJ1-3; maybe TRBD1 (5 bases). Deletions cut 0 bases from V and 1 base from J, with 14 bases between. This CDR3 contains 17 residues. CDR1 and CDR2 from the germline V gene are SGHRS and YFSETQ.